Listed here are 27 T cell receptor beta chains from one sample, sequenced in a study of chemoradiotherapy in HPV16-positive cancers. Profiled with immunoSEQ multiplex PCR; TCRdb holds only in-frame clones, not every one. Among 30,000 to 40,000 clones listed, more than 75% were seen once. Specimen: blood, collected from a patient who underwent chemoradiotherapy. These receptors originate from a human donor with HPV-associated anogenital cancer.

This clone was seen a few times. The chain has TRBV15 and TRBJ1-2, with D uncertain. The CDR3 totals 14 residues. CDR1 and CDR2 (germline): LNHNV, YYDKDF (reference sequence). V gave up 3 bases and J gave up 8 bases, with 16 bases separating them. This CDR3 reads CATSSRSSYRGYTF. The CDR3 DNA is TGTGCCACCAGCAGCCGGTCCTCCTATCGCGGCTACACCTTC.

The chain employs TRBV4-1 and TRBJ1-1, with unresolved D. Germline V gives CDR1 MGHRA, CDR2 YSYEKL. This CDR3 has 13 amino acids. The V and J ends lost 1 base and 4 bases respectively, with 7 bases between them. Here the CDR3 reads CASSQAAFTEAFF. CDR3 nucleotide sequence: TGCGCCAGCAGCCAAGCAGCCTTCACTGAAGCTTTCTTT.

The chain links TRBV18 to TRBJ1-5; D remains unclear. Per the germline V gene, CDR1 is KGHSH and CDR2 is LQKENI. V lost 3 bases and J 0 bases, leaving 9 bases between the germline ends. The CDR3 covers 15 residues. Here the CDR3 DNA reads TGTGCCAGCTCACCGGAACAGAATAGCAATCAGCCCCAGCATTTT. Translated: CASSPEQNSNQPQHF.

The V gene is TRBV10-3, the J gene TRBJ2-2, with a weak D call TRBD1 (5 bases). Germline V gene data show CDR1 as ENHRY and CDR2 as SYGVKD. This CDR3 has 19 residues. The V end was cut by 10 bases, the J end by 0 bases, with 27 bases between. The CDR3 DNA follows: TGTGCCACCGTTGGGGCAGGTGTCCCTACCCTCGCGAACACCGGGGAGCTGTTTTTT. Translated: CATVGAGVPTLANTGELFF.

This rearrangement joins TRBV7-6 to TRBJ2-3; 8 bases are a match to TRBD2. V lost 5 bases to trimming and J lost 4 bases; unmatched junction nucleotides: 5. This CDR3 contains 14 residues. Germline-derived CDR1 and CDR2 are SGHVS and FNYEAQ. The CDR3: CASSNRGGPDTQYF. The DNA for the CDR3 is TGTGCCAGCAGCAACCGGGGGGGGCCAGATACGCAGTATTTT.

This clone was recorded only once. The chain combines TRBV6-5 with TRBJ2-7; D ambiguous. Germline CDR1 and CDR2: MNHEY and SVGAGI. V lost 6 bases and J 2 bases, leaving 14 bases between the germline ends. This CDR3 comprises 14 residues. CDR3 DNA sequence: TGTGCCAGCAGCCCCGGAACTTTTACCTACGAGCAGTACTTC. Its translation is CASSPGTFTYEQYF.

The chain uses TRBV11-2 and TRBJ2-7, with D unclear. The CDR3 sequence is 13 residues long. Trimming left V 3 bases short and J 0 bases short, with 6 bases between. Germline V lookup: CDR1 SGHAT, CDR2 FQNNGV. The CDR3 bases are TGTGCCAGCAGCTTGACGGACTCCTACGAGCAGTACTTC. It is translated as CASSLTDSYEQYF.

This clone came up a few times. The chain links TRBV11-2 to TRBJ2-6; perhaps TRBD1 as D (6 bases). The CDR3 is made up of 17 amino acids. The germline V gene has CDR1 SGHAT and CDR2 FQNNGV. V was cut by 3 bases and J by 1 base, with 13 bases left in between. The CDR3: CASSFDLQGSGANVLTF. In nucleotides, the CDR3 is TGTGCCAGCAGCTTTGACCTACAGGGATCTGGGGCCAACGTCCTGACTTTC.

The chain is built from TRBV7-2 and TRBJ2-7; D is uncertain. The CDR3 runs 14 residues. The ends were cut back, 1 base at V and 3 bases at J, with 10 bases in the middle. CDR1 is SGHTA and CDR2 is FQGNSA in the germline V gene. CDR3 sequence reads: CASSLDAASYEQYF. In DNA form, the CDR3 reads TGTGCCAGCAGCTTAGACGCGGCCAGCTACGAGCAGTACTTC. The whole variable domain, remainder taken from reference TRBV7-2 and TRBJ2-7, is GAGVSQSPSNKVTEKGKDVELRCDPISGHTALYWYRQSLGQGLEFLIYFQGNSAPDKSGLPSDRFSAERTGGSVSTLTIQRTQQEDSAVYLCASSLDAASYEQYFGPGTRLTVT.

J is TRBJ2-7 and V is TRBV5-5; 7 bases align to TRBD1. Germline CDR1 and CDR2: SGHKS and YYEKEE (reference sequence). V gave up 3 bases and J gave up 6 bases; unmatched junction bases: 12. The length of the CDR3 is 15 residues. The CDR3 DNA sequence: TGTGCCAGCAGCTCGGCATTGGGACAGATGGTCGAGCAGTACTTC. Protein sequence: CASSSALGQMVEQYF.

The chain links TRBV7-2 to TRBJ1-5, with a tentative D call TRBD1 (5 bases). Trimming stripped 5 bases from V and 4 bases from J, with 15 bases between. The CDR3 contains 15 residues. Germline V gives CDR1 SGHTA, CDR2 FQGNSA. In DNA form, the CDR3 reads TGTGCCAGCAGCCTCCGGGGGGGAGGAAATCAGCCCCAGCATTTT. This translates into CASSLRGGGNQPQHF.

V gene TRBV5-1 combines with J gene TRBJ1-3, with no clear D. Germline-derived CDR1 and CDR2 are SGHRS and YFSETQ. This CDR3 has 16 residues. V shed 0 bases and J shed 0 bases, with 10 bases lying between them. In nucleotides, the CDR3 is TGCGCCAGCAGCTTGGGGAGACCGAGCTCTGGAAACACCATATATTTT. Amino acid sequence: CASSLGRPSSGNTIYF.

The V and J genes are TRBV19 and TRBJ1-2; D gene ambiguous. V was pared by 0 bases and J by 0 bases, with 5 bases between. The CDR3 is 14 residues long. The germline V gene encodes CDR1 LNHDA and CDR2 SQIVND (reference sequence). For the CDR3, the DNA is TGTGCCAGTAGTATAGAGGGCGCTAACTATGGCTACACCTTC. Residues: CASSIEGANYGYTF.

The rearrangement uses TRBV29-1 and TRBJ2-3; no definite D call. The CDR3 totals 13 residues. In germline, CDR1 is SQVTM, CDR2 ANQGSEA. Trimming stripped 0 bases from V and 1 base from J, with 5 bases between. As DNA, the CDR3 is TGCAGCGTTGAAGAGCCTGGCACAGATACGCAGTATTTT. Its translation: CSVEEPGTDTQYF.

This clone was seen a few times. V and J are TRBV2 and TRBJ1-1; D perhaps matches TRBD1 (6 bases). Per the germline V gene, CDR1 is SNHLY and CDR2 is FYNNEI. This CDR3 has 12 amino acids. The V end was cut by 8 bases, the J end by 8 bases, with 15 bases between. The CDR3 loop reads CASWGPRGEAFF. The CDR3 DNA reads as TGTGCCAGCTGGGGGCCTCGGGGGGAAGCTTTCTTT.

This clone was detected only once. The chain combines TRBV5-1 with TRBJ1-4; a weak D match, TRBD1 (5 bases). CDR1 and CDR2 (germline): SGHRS, YFSETQ. The CDR3 runs to 17 residues. The V gene lost 0 bases and the J gene lost 1 base, with 13 bases spanning the gap. For the CDR3, the DNA is TGCGCCAGCAGCTTGGTGGCGGGGCGGAAAACTAATGAAAAACTGTTTTTT. Protein sequence: CASSLVAGRKTNEKLFF.

A few counts support this clone. The rearrangement joins TRBV5-1 to TRBJ2-5, with TRBD1 as a possible D gene (6 bases). The CDR3 has 14 residues. V lost 4 bases, J lost 5 bases, and 15 bases lay in between. Per germline, CDR1 SGHRS and CDR2 YFSETQ. Here the CDR3 DNA reads TGCGCCAGCAGCGGGGGCGTCGACGGGGAGACCCAGTACTTC. As protein: CASSGGVDGETQYF. The full variable domain, in which reference TRBV5-1 and TRBJ2-5 provide the parts outside the CDR3, is KAGVTQTPRYLIKTRGQQVTLSCSPISGHRSVSWYQQTPGQGLQFLFEYFSETQRNKGNFPGRFSGRQFSNSRSEMNVSTLELGDSALYLCASSGGVDGETQYFGPGTRLLVL.

Only a few counts were recorded for this clone. The chain has TRBV7-9 and TRBJ1-3, with 8 bases identical to TRBD1. The CDR3 is 15 residues long. With 4 bases clipped from V and 9 bases from J, the junction kept 11 bases outside the gene matches. From germline, CDR1 is SEHNR and CDR2 FQNEAQ (reference sequence). The CDR3: CASSSNPRGRGTIYF. CDR3 in DNA: TGTGCCAGCAGCTCCAATCCCAGGGGGCGAGGCACCATATATTTT.

The V and J genes are TRBV29-1 and TRBJ1-4; D is perhaps TRBD1 (5 bases). Trimming cost V 6 bases and J 0 bases, with 8 bases left between them. This CDR3 spans 13 amino acids. Germline V CDR1 and CDR2: SQVTM, ANQGSEA. In DNA form, the CDR3 reads TGCAGCGTCAGGGCGGCAACTAATGAAAAACTGTTTTTT. Translating gives CSVRAATNEKLFF.

The rearrangement links TRBV13 to TRBJ2-5; 7 bases line up with TRBD1. The CDR3 contains 15 residues. V shed 5 bases, J shed 1 base, and the junction held 7 bases outside the gene matches. Germline V gives CDR1 PRHDT, CDR2 FYEKMQ (reference sequence). CDR3 in amino acids: CASSPRRDSQETQYF. In DNA form, the CDR3 reads TGTGCCAGCAGCCCACGAAGGGACAGCCAAGAGACCCAGTACTTC.

The rearrangement joins TRBV5-1 to TRBJ2-5; 8 nucleotides align to TRBD1. The V and J ends lost 4 bases and 4 bases, in that order; junction bases with no gene match: 6. Germline CDR1 and CDR2: SGHRS and YFSETQ. CDR3 length: 14 amino acids. DNA of the CDR3: TGCGCCAGCAGCAGGACAGGGAACTTAGAGACCCAGTACTTC. Its translation: CASSRTGNLETQYF.

V and J are TRBV7-9 and TRBJ2-5; 7 nucleotides line up with TRBD2. The germline V gene encodes CDR1 SEHNR and CDR2 FQNEAQ (reference sequence). Germline trimming cut 4 bases from V and 5 bases from J; bases unmatched to any gene: 7. This CDR3 region has 14 residues. The CDR3 spells CASSSGRDEETQYF. The DNA of the CDR3 is TGTGCCAGCAGCTCAGGGAGGGATGAGGAGACCCAGTACTTC.

The chain joins TRBV5-1 to TRBJ1-1; 11 bases map to TRBD1. The junction had 6 bases not matched to a gene; V was cut back by 4 bases and J by 7 bases. The germline V gene has CDR1 SGHRS and CDR2 YFSETQ. This CDR3 spans 14 amino acids. CDR3 bases: TGCGCCAGCAGCATAGGGACAGGGGGGGTTGAAGCTTTCTTT. Translating it yields CASSIGTGGVEAFF.

The V call is TRBV6-6, the J call TRBJ2-7; 9 bases are shared with TRBD1. J gave up 4 bases and V 8 bases, and 12 bases lay outside the gene matches. Looked up from germline, CDR1 is MNHNY and CDR2 is SVGAGI (reference sequence). The CDR3 has 15 amino acids. CDR3 nucleotide sequence: TGTGCCAGCGGAGACCCCGGGACAGGGATTTACGAGCAGTACTTC. Translating it yields CASGDPGTGIYEQYF.

The V call is TRBV18, the J call TRBJ2-5; 8 bases match TRBD1. The CDR3 is 15 amino acids. CDR1 and CDR2 (germline): KGHSH, LQKENI. Unmatched junction bases numbered 5, after V lost 3 bases and J lost 2 bases. CDR3 coding DNA: TGTGCCAGCTCACCGACAGGGGCAGGTCAAGAGACCCAGTACTTC. Translated, it gives CASSPTGAGQETQYF.

CDR3 residues: CASSPFLGQPQHF. The CDR3 nucleotides are TGTGCCAGCAGCCCCTTTCTCGGGCAGCCCCAGCATTTT. This chain connects TRBV9 to TRBJ1-5; D uncertain. Deletions cut 4 bases from V and 7 bases from J, with 12 bases between. Germline V CDR1 and CDR2: SGDLS, YYNGEE. The CDR3 is 13 residues long.

The gene calls are TRBV11-3 and TRBJ2-2, with a weak D call TRBD1 (6 bases). Germline V CDR1 and CDR2: SGHNT, YENEEA. The germline V and J ends were trimmed by 1 base and 6 bases, with 9 bases remaining between them. This CDR3 is 14 amino acids long. Here the CDR3 reads CASSLVQGAGELFF. CDR3 coding DNA: TGTGCCAGCAGCTTAGTACAGGGTGCCGGGGAGCTGTTTTTT.